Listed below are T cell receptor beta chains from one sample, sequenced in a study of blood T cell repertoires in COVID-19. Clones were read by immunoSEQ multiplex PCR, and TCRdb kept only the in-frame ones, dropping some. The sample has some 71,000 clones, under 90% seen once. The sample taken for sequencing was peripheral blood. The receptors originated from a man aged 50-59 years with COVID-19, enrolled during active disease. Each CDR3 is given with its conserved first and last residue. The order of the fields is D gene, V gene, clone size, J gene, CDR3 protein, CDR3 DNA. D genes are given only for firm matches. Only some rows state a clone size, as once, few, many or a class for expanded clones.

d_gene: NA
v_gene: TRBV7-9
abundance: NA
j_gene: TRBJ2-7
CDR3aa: CASSLVSGGSYEQYF
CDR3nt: TGTGCCAGCAGCTTAGTGAGTGGGGGGTCCTACGAGCAGTACTTC

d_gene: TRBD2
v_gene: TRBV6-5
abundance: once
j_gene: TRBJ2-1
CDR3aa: CASSYPGLAGNNEQFF
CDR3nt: TGTGCCAGCAGTTACCCCGGACTAGCGGGAAACAATGAGCAGTTCTTC

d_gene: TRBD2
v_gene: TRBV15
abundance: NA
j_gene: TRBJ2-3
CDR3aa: CATSSARGAGASSTDTQYF
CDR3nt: TGTGCCACCAGCAGTGCTCGCGGAGCGGGGGCCTCTAGCACAGATACGCAGTATTTT

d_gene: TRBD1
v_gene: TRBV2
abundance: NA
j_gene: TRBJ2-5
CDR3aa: CASSPGGAAQETQYF
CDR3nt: TGTGCCAGCAGCCCAGGGGGCGCGGCCCAAGAGACCCAGTACTTC

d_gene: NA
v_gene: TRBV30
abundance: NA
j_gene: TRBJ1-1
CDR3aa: CAWSALDNPEAFF
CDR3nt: TGTGCCTGGAGTGCCCTGGACAATCCTGAAGCTTTCTTT

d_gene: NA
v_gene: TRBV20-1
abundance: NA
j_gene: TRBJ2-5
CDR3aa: CSASGQFQETQYF
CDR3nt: TGCAGTGCTAGTGGGCAATTCCAAGAGACCCAGTACTTC

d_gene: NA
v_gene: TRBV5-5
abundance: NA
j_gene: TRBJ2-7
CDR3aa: CASNSLRGTSYEQYF
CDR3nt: TGTGCCAGCAACTCTTTAAGGGGGACAAGCTACGAGCAGTACTTC

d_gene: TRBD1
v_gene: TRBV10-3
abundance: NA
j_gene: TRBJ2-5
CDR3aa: CASQKRQGGETQYF
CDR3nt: TGTGCCAGCCAAAAAAGACAGGGCGGAGAGACCCAGTACTTC

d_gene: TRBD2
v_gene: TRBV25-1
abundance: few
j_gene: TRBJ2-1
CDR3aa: CASSELAGDLNEQFF
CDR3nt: TGTGCCAGCAGTGAGCTAGCGGGGGACCTAAATGAGCAGTTCTTC

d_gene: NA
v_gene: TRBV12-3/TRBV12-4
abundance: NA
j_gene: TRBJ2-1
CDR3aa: CASSFVTYEQFF
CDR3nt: TGTGCCAGCAGTTTCGTTACTTATGAGCAGTTCTTC

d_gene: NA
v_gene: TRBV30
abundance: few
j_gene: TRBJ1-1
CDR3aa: CAWTTNSNSEAFF
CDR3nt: TGTGCCTGGACAACCAATTCAAACAGTGAAGCTTTCTTT

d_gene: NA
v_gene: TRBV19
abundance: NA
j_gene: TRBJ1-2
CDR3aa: CASSNGYVGYTF
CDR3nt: TGTGCCAGTAGTAACGGGTATGTCGGCTACACCTTC

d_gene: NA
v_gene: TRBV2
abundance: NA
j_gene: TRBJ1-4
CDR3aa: CASSEATGTNEKLFF
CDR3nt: TGTGCCAGCAGTGAAGCGACTGGGACTAATGAAAAACTGTTTTTT

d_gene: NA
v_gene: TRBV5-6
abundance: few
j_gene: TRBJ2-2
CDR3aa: CASTQSRARTTGELFF
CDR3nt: TGTGCCAGCACCCAAAGCAGGGCGCGGACCACCGGGGAGCTGTTTTTT

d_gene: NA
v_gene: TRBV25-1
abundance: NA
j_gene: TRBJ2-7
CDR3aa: CASDSTATYEQYF
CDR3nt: TGTGCCAGCGACAGCACCGCAACCTACGAGCAGTACTTC

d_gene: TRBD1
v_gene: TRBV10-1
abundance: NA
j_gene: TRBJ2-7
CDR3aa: CASSPTGNEQYF
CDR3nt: TGCGCCAGCAGTCCGACAGGGAACGAGCAGTACTTC

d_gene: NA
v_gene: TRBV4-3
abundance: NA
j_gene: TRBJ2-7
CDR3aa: CASSQGYASSYEQYF
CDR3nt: TGCGCCAGCAGCCAAGGGTACGCTAGCTCCTACGAGCAGTACTTC

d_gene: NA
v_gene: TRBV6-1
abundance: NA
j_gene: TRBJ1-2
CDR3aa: CASSEAPKPNYGYTF
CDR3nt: TGTGCCAGCAGTGAAGCGCCGAAGCCTAACTATGGCTACACCTTC

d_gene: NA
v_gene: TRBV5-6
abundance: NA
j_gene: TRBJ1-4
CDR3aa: CASSLAANEKLFF
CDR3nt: TGTGCCAGCAGCTTGGCGGCTAATGAAAAACTGTTTTTT

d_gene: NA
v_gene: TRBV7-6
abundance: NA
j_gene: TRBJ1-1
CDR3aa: CASSSYTGVMNTEAFF
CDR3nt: TGTGCCAGCAGCTCGTATACCGGGGTTATGAACACTGAAGCTTTCTTT

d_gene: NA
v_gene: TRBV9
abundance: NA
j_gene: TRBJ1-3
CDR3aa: CASSEGVSGNTIYF
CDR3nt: TGTGCCAGCAGCGAAGGGGTCTCTGGAAACACCATATATTTT

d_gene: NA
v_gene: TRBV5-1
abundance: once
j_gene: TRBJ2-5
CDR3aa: CASSLTQRQETQYF
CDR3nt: TGCGCCAGCAGCTTAACCCAGCGGCAAGAGACCCAGTACTTC

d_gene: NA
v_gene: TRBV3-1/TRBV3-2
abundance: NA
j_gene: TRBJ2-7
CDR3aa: CASSQTGEQYF
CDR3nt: TGTGCCAGCAGCCAGACGGGCGAGCAGTACTTC

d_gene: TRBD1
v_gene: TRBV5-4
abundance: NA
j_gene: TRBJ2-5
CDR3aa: CASRRQGAETQYF
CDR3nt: TGTGCCAGCAGAAGACAGGGGGCTGAGACCCAGTACTTC

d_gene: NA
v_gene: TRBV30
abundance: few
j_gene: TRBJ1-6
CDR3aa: CAWSVRYSISYNSPLHF
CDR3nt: TGTGCCTGGAGTGTCAGGTACTCGATCTCCTATAATTCACCCCTCCACTTT

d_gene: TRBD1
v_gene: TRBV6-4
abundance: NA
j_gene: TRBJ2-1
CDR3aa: CASSLRGPSSYNEQFF
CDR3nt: TGTGCCAGCAGCCTTAGGGGGCCTAGCTCCTACAATGAGCAGTTCTTC

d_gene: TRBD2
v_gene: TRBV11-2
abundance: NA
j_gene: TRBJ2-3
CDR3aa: CASLAGAEDTQYF
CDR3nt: TGTGCCAGCTTAGCGGGGGCAGAAGATACGCAGTATTTT

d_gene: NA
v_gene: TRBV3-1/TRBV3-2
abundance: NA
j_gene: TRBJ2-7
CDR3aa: CASSQGAGYEQYF
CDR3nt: TGTGCCAGCAGCCAAGGGGCAGGGTACGAGCAGTACTTC

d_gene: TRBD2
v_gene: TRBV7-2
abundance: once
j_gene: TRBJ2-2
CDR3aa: CASSLMGSGVTGELFF
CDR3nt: TGTGCCAGCAGCTTAATGGGTAGCGGGGTGACCGGGGAGCTGTTTTTT

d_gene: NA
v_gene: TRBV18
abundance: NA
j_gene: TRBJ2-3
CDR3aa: CASSPRPVGEGTDTQYF
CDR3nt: TGTGCCAGCTCACCTCGACCCGTAGGAGAAGGCACAGATACGCAGTATTTT

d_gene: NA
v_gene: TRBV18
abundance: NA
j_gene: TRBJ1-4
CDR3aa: CASSPFTGSTNEKLFF
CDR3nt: TGTGCCAGCTCACCATTTACAGGCTCAACTAATGAAAAACTGTTTTTT

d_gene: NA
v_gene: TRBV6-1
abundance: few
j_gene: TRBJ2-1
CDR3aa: CASSDSSVYNEQFF
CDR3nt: TGTGCCAGCAGTGATTCTAGCGTTTACAATGAGCAGTTCTTC

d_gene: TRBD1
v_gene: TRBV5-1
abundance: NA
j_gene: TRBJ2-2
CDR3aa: CASSDGQALVTGELFF
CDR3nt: TGCGCCAGCAGCGATGGACAGGCGCTTGTAACCGGGGAGCTGTTTTTT

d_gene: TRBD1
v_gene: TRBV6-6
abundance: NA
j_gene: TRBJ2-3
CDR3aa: CASGWTGLTDTQYF
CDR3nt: TGTGCCAGCGGGTGGACAGGGTTAACAGATACGCAGTATTTT

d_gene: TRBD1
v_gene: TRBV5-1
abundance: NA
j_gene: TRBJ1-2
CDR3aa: CASSGGTGVRLGNYGYTF
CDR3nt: TGCGCCAGCAGCGGAGGGACAGGGGTTCGACTGGGTAACTATGGCTACACCTTC

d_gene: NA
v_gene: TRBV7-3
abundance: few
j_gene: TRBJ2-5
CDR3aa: CASSLMGSSQETQYF
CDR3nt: TGTGCCAGCAGCTTAATGGGGAGCTCCCAAGAGACCCAGTACTTC

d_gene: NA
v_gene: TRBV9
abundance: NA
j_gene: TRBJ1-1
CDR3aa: CASSSGGARTEAFF
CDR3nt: TGTGCCAGCAGTTCTGGGGGGGCTCGCACTGAAGCTTTCTTT

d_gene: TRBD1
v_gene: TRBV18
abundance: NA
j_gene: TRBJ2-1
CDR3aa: CASSHGTGGPDEQFF
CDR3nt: TGTGCCAGCTCACACGGGACAGGGGGCCCTGATGAGCAGTTCTTC

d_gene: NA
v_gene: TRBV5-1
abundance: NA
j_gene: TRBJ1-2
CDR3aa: CASKRDIHGYTF
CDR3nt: TGCGCCAGCAAGAGGGACATCCATGGCTACACCTTC

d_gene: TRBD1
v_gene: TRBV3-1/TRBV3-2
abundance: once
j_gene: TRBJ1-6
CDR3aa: CASSQTGGSPLHF
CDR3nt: TGTGCCAGCAGCCAAACAGGGGGTTCACCCCTCCACTTT

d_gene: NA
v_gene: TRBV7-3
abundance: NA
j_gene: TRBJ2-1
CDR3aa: CASSLDPSFNEQFF
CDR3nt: TGTGCCAGCAGCTTAGATCCTAGCTTCAATGAGCAGTTCTTC

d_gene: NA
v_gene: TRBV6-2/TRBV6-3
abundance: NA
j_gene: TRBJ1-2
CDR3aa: CASSYSGEGSGYTF
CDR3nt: TGTGCCAGCAGTTACTCGGGCGAAGGTAGTGGCTACACCTTC

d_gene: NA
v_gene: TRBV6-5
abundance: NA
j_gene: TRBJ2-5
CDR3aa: CASTEGGAGETQYF
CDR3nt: TGTGCCAGCACCGAGGGGGGGGCCGGGGAGACCCAGTACTTC

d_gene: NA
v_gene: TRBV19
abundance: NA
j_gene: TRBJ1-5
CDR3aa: CASGTPGTPNQPQHF
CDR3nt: TGTGCCAGTGGGACCCCCGGGACACCCAATCAGCCCCAGCATTTT

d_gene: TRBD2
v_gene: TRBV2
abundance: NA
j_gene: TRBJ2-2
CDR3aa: CASQGRAGGVTGELFF
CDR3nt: TGTGCCAGCCAGGGAAGAGCGGGGGGAGTAACCGGGGAGCTGTTTTTT

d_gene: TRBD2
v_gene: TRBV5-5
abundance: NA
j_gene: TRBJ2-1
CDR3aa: CASSSRRGGYNEQFF
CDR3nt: TGTGCCAGCAGCTCCCGCCGGGGGGGATACAATGAGCAGTTCTTC

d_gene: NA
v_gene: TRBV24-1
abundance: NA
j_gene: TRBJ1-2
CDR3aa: CATSDPQGNYGYTF
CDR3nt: TGTGCCACCAGTGATCCCCAGGGAAACTATGGCTACACCTTC

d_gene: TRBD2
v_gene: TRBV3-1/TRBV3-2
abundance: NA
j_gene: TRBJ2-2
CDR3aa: CASSQGLAGAVNTGELFF
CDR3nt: TGTGCCAGCAGCCAAGGGCTAGCGGGGGCCGTAAACACCGGGGAGCTGTTTTTT

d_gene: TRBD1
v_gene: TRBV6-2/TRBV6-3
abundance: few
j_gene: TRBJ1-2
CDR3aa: CASSWGQGASGYTF
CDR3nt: TGTGCCAGCAGTTGGGGACAGGGGGCGAGTGGCTACACCTTC

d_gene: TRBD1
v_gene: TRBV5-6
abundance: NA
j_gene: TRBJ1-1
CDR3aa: CASSWGQTNTEAFF
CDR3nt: TGTGCCAGCAGCTGGGGACAGACGAACACTGAAGCTTTCTTT

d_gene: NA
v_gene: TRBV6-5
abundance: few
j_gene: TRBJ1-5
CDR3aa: CASSYSSNQPQHF
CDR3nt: TGTGCCAGCAGTTATAGTAGCAATCAGCCCCAGCATTTT